The 32 T cell receptor beta chains presented below share a single source sample, sequenced in a study of blood T cells in healthy people across ages. PCR was performed a second time for about 6 to 11 cycles using a sample-barcoded 5' primer and a J-beta primer mix. Via MiXCR, TCRdb re-called the 5' RACE reads, giving one row per CDR3 protein. The profile shows almost 1 million distinct CDR3 sequences, roughly half of them singletons. The material sequenced was blood. The receptors derive from a woman aged 55-69 years in good health.

The chain combines TRBV5-1 with TRBJ2-1; TRBD2 aligns across 11 bases. This CDR3 comprises 15 residues. Germline loops: CDR1 SGHRS, CDR2 YFSETQ. V shed 3 bases, J shed 7 bases, and the junction held 6 bases outside the gene matches. The chain's CDR3 is CASSYLAGGQNEQFF. DNA for the CDR3: TGCGCCAGCAGCTACCTAGCGGGGGGCCAAAATGAGCAGTTCTTC.

The chain is built from TRBV18 and TRBJ1-1; 7 bases are a match to TRBD1. The length of the CDR3 is 13 residues. The V gene's germline CDR1 is KGHSH and CDR2 LQKENI. V was pared by 7 bases and J by 1 base, with 3 bases of the junction left unmatched. The CDR3 DNA reads as TGTGCCAGCTTGGGACAGAAGAACACTGAAGCTTTCTTT. Translating it yields CASLGQKNTEAFF.

A few counts support this clonotype. The V call is TRBV15, the J call TRBJ2-2; TRBD2 agrees at 9 bases. The ends lost 0 bases at V and 5 bases at J; junction bases unmatched: 4. The CDR3 length is 16 residues. Germline CDR1 reads LNHNV; CDR2 reads YYDKDF (reference sequence). The CDR3 reads CATSRERTSGTGELFF. DNA of the CDR3: TGTGCCACCAGCAGAGAACGTACTAGCGGGACCGGGGAGCTGTTTTTT.

For this clonotype: The germline gene is not matched at one end of the junction; a read error may be the cause. The chain recombines TRBV11-2 with TRBJ2-4; TRBD2 matches at 9 bases. The CDR3 is 15 residues long. Germline CDR1 SGHAT, CDR2 FQNNGV. CDR3 nucleotides: TGTGCCAGCAGTTTAGCGGGAGTGAAGGAAAACATTCAGTACTTC. Residues: CASSLAGVKENIQYF.

The rearrangement joins TRBV7-9 to TRBJ1-1; no clear D. From germline, CDR1 is SEHNR and CDR2 FQNEAQ (reference sequence). Trimming stripped 5 bases from V and 1 base from J, with 8 bases between. CDR3 length: 13 amino acids. The CDR3 reads CASSPAGNTEAFF. DNA of the CDR3: TGTGCCAGCAGCCCCGCTGGGAACACTGAAGCTTTCTTT.

The V gene is TRBV7-2, the J gene TRBJ1-1; D call uncertain. Germline CDR1 reads SGHTA; CDR2 reads FQGNSA. CDR3 length: 13 residues. Trimming shortened V by 0 bases and J by 4 bases, and 6 bases separated the two germline ends. The DNA for the CDR3 is TGTGCCAGCAGCTTAGCGGGTCGCACTGAAGCTTTCTTT. Its translation is CASSLAGRTEAFF.

The V call is TRBV25-1, the J call TRBJ2-5, with 7 nucleotides matching TRBD1. Germline V CDR1 and CDR2: MGHDK, SYGVNS. V trimming: 1 base; J trimming: 4 bases; junction bases outside the gene matches: 3. The CDR3 sequence is 14 residues long. The CDR3 DNA sequence: TGTGCCAGCAGTGAATTTGGGACAGCAGAGACCCAGTACTTC. This translates into CASSEFGTAETQYF.

V usage is TRBV27 and J usage is TRBJ2-7; 9 nucleotides line up with TRBD1. Germline trimming cut 3 bases from V and 4 bases from J; bases unmatched to any gene: 25. This CDR3 spans 21 amino acids. CDR1 and CDR2 (germline): MNHEY, SMNVEV (reference sequence). The CDR3: CASSFRKRPGQGQERGYEQYF. The DNA of the CDR3 is TGTGCCAGCAGTTTTCGGAAGAGACCGGGACAGGGTCAAGAAAGGGGTTACGAGCAGTACTTC.

The chain is built from TRBV20-1 and TRBJ2-1; D possibly corresponds to TRBD2 (6 bases). This CDR3 contains 13 residues. V was shortened by 6 bases and J by 4 bases, with 13 bases between the two germline ends. Germline V gene lookup returns CDR1 DFQATT and CDR2 SNEGSKA (reference sequence). The CDR3 DNA is TGCAGTGCCATCGCGGGAAAGTACAATGAGCAGTTCTTC. It encodes CSAIAGKYNEQFF.

This clonotype was seen many times. The chain couples TRBV12-3 or TRBV12-4 to TRBJ2-5, with 9 bases that match TRBD1. Trimming took 5 bases from V and 3 from J; bases not matched to a gene: 13. This CDR3 comprises 17 residues. DNA of the CDR3: TGTGCCAGCAGTCCCCCGGGGACAGGGTGGTCAAAAGAGACCCAGTACTTC. It translates to CASSPPGTGWSKETQYF.

The chain links TRBV20-1 to TRBJ1-2, with D hard to call. The CDR3 contains 13 residues. The V end was cut by 3 bases, the J end by 0 bases, with 8 bases between. The germline V gene has CDR1 DFQATT and CDR2 SNEGSKA (reference sequence). CDR3 amino acids: CSASLTTNYGYTF. Written as DNA, the CDR3 is TGCAGTGCTAGTCTCACAACTAACTATGGCTACACCTTC.

V gene TRBV28 combines with J gene TRBJ2-7, with 12 bases aligning to TRBD2. Germline-derived CDR1 and CDR2 are MDHEN and SYDVKM. This CDR3 is 13 amino acids long. The V segment lost 8 bases and the J segment 5 bases; nucleotides outside the gene matches: 4. The CDR3 is CASGLAGSDEQYF. CDR3 sequence (DNA): TGTGCCAGCGGACTAGCGGGATCCGACGAGCAGTACTTC.

This chain connects TRBV6-2 or TRBV6-3 to TRBJ2-7, with D tentatively TRBD2 (5 bases). Trimming removed 0 bases at V and 3 bases at J, with 15 bases between. Germline-derived CDR1 and CDR2 are MNHEY and SVGEGT. The CDR3 has 16 amino acids. As DNA, the CDR3 is TGTGCCAGCAGTTACTCGAAAGACTACCAGAACTACGAGCAGTACTTC. Its translation: CASSYSKDYQNYEQYF.

This clonotype was counted a few times. The V and J genes are TRBV12-3 or TRBV12-4 and TRBJ2-1; 13 bases are shared with TRBD2. Trimming at V came to 3 bases and at J to 6 bases, leaving 2 bases not matched to a gene. The length of the CDR3 is 15 residues. The CDR3 sequence is CASSFRTSGSNEQFF. The CDR3 DNA follows: TGTGCCAGCAGTTTTAGGACTAGCGGGAGCAATGAGCAGTTCTTC.

This chain uses TRBV7-2 with TRBJ2-1; 9 bases align to TRBD2. This CDR3 comprises 14 residues. J gave up 5 bases and V 6 bases, and 5 bases lay outside the gene matches. Germline CDR1 reads SGHTA; CDR2 reads FQGNSA. The chain's CDR3 is CASRRLAVNNEQFF. The CDR3 DNA is TGTGCCAGCAGACGACTAGCGGTCAACAATGAGCAGTTCTTC.

This rearrangement joins TRBV12-3 or TRBV12-4 to TRBJ2-3; D is perhaps TRBD1 or TRBD2 (6 bases each). This CDR3 comprises 14 residues. The V end lost 3 bases, the J end lost 5 bases, and 12 bases lay between the germline ends. CDR3 in DNA: TGTGCCAGCAGTTTCTGGGGGGCTAAAGATACGCAGTATTTT. Residues: CASSFWGAKDTQYF.

The rearrangement links TRBV5-6 to TRBJ1-2; D not resolved. Germline CDR1 is SGHDT and CDR2 is YYEEEE. The CDR3 extends over 11 amino acids. V was cut by 6 bases and J by 8 bases, with 11 bases left in between. The DNA of the CDR3 is TGTGCCAGCACCTACCGCGGAGGCTACACCTTC. Its translation is CASTYRGGYTF.

V is TRBV6-6 and J is TRBJ2-7; D unresolved. The J call may be wrong; the DNA end is better matched by TRBJ2-5. This CDR3 has 14 residues. From germline, CDR1 is MNHNY and CDR2 SVGAGI (reference sequence). As DNA, the CDR3 is TGTGCCAGCAGTTACGTGTCAGCTCCAGAGACCCAGTACTTC. It translates to CASSYVSAPETQYF.

The sample holds a few counts of this clonotype. The chain has TRBV7-9 and TRBJ2-7; D is unresolved. The CDR3 is 13 residues long. V was clipped by 6 bases and J by 4 bases, with 13 bases between them. CDR1 and CDR2 from the germline V gene are SEHNR and FQNEAQ (reference sequence). In DNA, the CDR3 is TGTGCCAGCAGGACGGGCCCCTCGTACGAGCAGTACTTC. Encoded protein: CASRTGPSYEQYF. The entire variable domain, with the rest obtained from reference TRBV7-9 and TRBJ2-7, is as follows: DTGVSQNPRHKITKRGQNVTFRCDPISEHNRLYWYRQTLGQGPEFLTYFQNEAQLEKSRLLSDRFSAERPKGSFSTLEIQRTEQGDSAMYLCASRTGPSYEQYFGPGTRLTVT.

The sample holds a few counts of this clonotype. This chain joins TRBV6-2 or TRBV6-3 and TRBJ2-1; TRBD2 is a possible D gene (6 bases). CDR1 and CDR2 (germline): MNHEY, SVGEGT. The CDR3 spans 16 residues. The V end was cut by 5 bases, the J end by 8 bases, with 22 bases between. Here the CDR3 reads CASSNGGRSVDHEQFF. The CDR3 DNA sequence: TGTGCCAGCAGTAATGGGGGGAGATCGGTCGACCATGAGCAGTTCTTC.

There are many counts of this clonotype. The gene calls are TRBV27 and TRBJ2-5, with TRBD2 identical over 7 bases. Germline V gives CDR1 MNHEY, CDR2 SMNVEV (reference sequence). This CDR3 is built from 15 residues. Losses at the gene ends were 0 bases for V and 6 bases for J; bases not matched to a gene: 7. The CDR3 sequence is CASSLSAGSGKTQYF. CDR3 sequence (DNA): TGTGCCAGCAGTTTATCCGCAGGGAGCGGGAAGACCCAGTACTTC.

V usage is TRBV3-1 and J usage is TRBJ2-1, with 8 bases matching TRBD2. In germline, CDR1 is LGHDT, CDR2 YNNKEL (reference sequence). The CDR3 spans 17 residues. With 3 bases clipped from V and 4 bases from J, the junction kept 11 bases outside the gene matches. CDR3 sequence: CASSQILAGSSYNEQFF. The CDR3, as DNA: TGTGCCAGCAGCCAGATTTTAGCGGGATCGTCTTACAATGAGCAGTTCTTC.

This clonotype has a handful of counts. The CDR3 spells CASSSSGTGHEQYF. DNA of the CDR3: TGTGCCAGCAGTTCGTCGGGGACAGGGCACGAGCAGTACTTC. V and J are TRBV6-5 and TRBJ2-7; 9 nucleotides line up with TRBD1. V lost 4 bases and J lost 5; bases outside the gene matches: 6. The CDR3 loop spans 14 amino acids. Germline V lookup: CDR1 MNHEY, CDR2 SVGAGI.

The genes are TRBV24-1 and TRBJ2-1; 8 bases map to TRBD1. The CDR3 contains 12 residues. J was trimmed by 13 bases and V by 4 bases; bases with no gene match: 5. Per germline, CDR1 KGHDR and CDR2 SFDVKD. The CDR3 is CATSDPGQVQFF. DNA of the CDR3: TGTGCCACCAGTGACCCGGGACAGGTACAGTTCTTC.

The V and J genes are TRBV7-9 and TRBJ2-4; perhaps TRBD2 as D (6 bases). The end of the DNA is better explained by TRBJ2-7, so the J call may be wrong. The CDR3 is 15 amino acids. The V gene's germline CDR1 is SEHNR and CDR2 FQNEAQ (reference sequence). This CDR3 is CASSLVGGTSYEQYF. The DNA of the CDR3 is TGTGCCAGCAGCTTAGTTGGCGGGACCTCCTACGAGCAGTACTTC.

Notes on this clonotype: The junction and the germline gene differ at one end; a read error may be behind it. The genes are TRBV2 and TRBJ1-2; 8 nucleotides align to TRBD1. Germline loops: CDR1 SNHLY, CDR2 FYNNEI. The CDR3 is 17 residues long. This CDR3 is CTSSEFGPQGALGGYTF. CDR3 coding DNA: TGTACCAGCAGTGAATTCGGCCCCCAGGGGGCTTTAGGGGGCTACACCTTC. Variable domain in full (rest from reference TRBV2 and TRBJ1-2): EPEVTQTPSHQVTQMGQEVILRCVPISNHLYFYWYRQILGQKVEFLVSFYNNEISEKSEIFDDQFSVERPDGSNFTLKIRSTKLEDSAMYFCTSSEFGPQGALGGYTFGSGTRLTVV.

The chain recombines TRBV28 with TRBJ2-7; 9 positions match TRBD1. The CDR3 covers 15 residues. Germline V lookup: CDR1 MDHEN, CDR2 SYDVKM. Trimming removed 0 bases from V and 5 bases from J; junction bases left unmatched: 5. CDR3 sequence (DNA): TGTGCCAGCAGTTTATGGGGACAGGGAGGTGACGAGCAGTACTTC. The encoded protein is CASSLWGQGGDEQYF. Variable domain in full (rest from reference TRBV28 and TRBJ2-7): DVKVTQSSRYLVKRTGEKVFLECVQDMDHENMFWYRQDPGLGLRLIYFSYDVKMKEKGDIPEGYSVSREKKERFSLILESASTNQTSMYLCASSLWGQGGDEQYFGPGTRLTVT.

The rearrangement links TRBV7-9 to TRBJ2-1; the match to TRBD1 covers 8 bases. Germline-derived CDR1 and CDR2 are SEHNR and FQNEAQ (reference sequence). This CDR3 has 15 residues. The trim removed 6 bases at V and 4 bases at J, leaving 8 bases unmatched. The CDR3 coding sequence is TGTGCCAGCAGTTACTCACAGGGGGGATACAATGAGCAGTTCTTC. Protein product: CASSYSQGGYNEQFF. The full variable domain, its missing parts supplied by reference TRBV7-9 and TRBJ2-1, is DTGVSQNPRHKITKRGQNVTFRCDPISEHNRLYWYRQTLGQGPEFLTYFQNEAQLEKSRLLSDRFSAERPKGSFSTLEIQRTEQGDSAMYLCASSYSQGGYNEQFFGPGTRLTVL.

This clonotype was detected a few times. This sequence joins TRBV28 and TRBJ2-7; the match to TRBD2 covers 11 bases. The CDR3 totals 15 residues. The germline gives CDR1 MDHEN, CDR2 SYDVKM. J gave up 5 bases and V 3 bases, and 6 bases lay outside the gene matches. The CDR3 DNA is TGTGCCAGCAGTTTGGGACTAGCGGCTGTCCACGAGCAGTACTTC. This encodes CASSLGLAAVHEQYF.

The rearrangement uses TRBV24-1 and TRBJ2-1; D is possibly TRBD1 or TRBD2 (5 bases each). The CDR3 covers 13 residues. V was pared by 3 bases and J by 10 bases, with 12 bases between. Looked up from germline, CDR1 is KGHDR and CDR2 is SFDVKD. The CDR3 DNA follows: TGTGCCACCAGTGATCATCAGGGACCCGAGCAGTTCTTC. Its translation: CATSDHQGPEQFF.

A remark on this clonotype: A clone one base away is much larger, so this may be a read error. The chain couples TRBV11-2 to TRBJ2-5; the match to TRBD2 covers 7 bases. Germline-derived CDR1 and CDR2 are SGHAT and FQNNGV. This CDR3 is built from 13 residues. Losses at the gene ends were 11 bases for V and 11 bases for J; bases not matched to a gene: 17. CDR3 loop: CASEGEGLVGQYF. The CDR3 nucleotides are TGTGCCTCCGAAGGGGAGGGCCTGGTGGGGCAGTACTTC.

The chain has TRBV27 and TRBJ2-4, with 8 bases aligning to TRBD2. In germline, CDR1 is MNHEY, CDR2 SMNVEV (reference sequence). After removal of 8 bases from V and 0 bases from J, the junction contained 3 bases not matched to a gene. The CDR3 loop spans 14 amino acids. For the CDR3, the DNA is TGTGCCAGCCAGAGCGGGAGAGCCAAAAACATTCAGTACTTC. Translation: CASQSGRAKNIQYF.